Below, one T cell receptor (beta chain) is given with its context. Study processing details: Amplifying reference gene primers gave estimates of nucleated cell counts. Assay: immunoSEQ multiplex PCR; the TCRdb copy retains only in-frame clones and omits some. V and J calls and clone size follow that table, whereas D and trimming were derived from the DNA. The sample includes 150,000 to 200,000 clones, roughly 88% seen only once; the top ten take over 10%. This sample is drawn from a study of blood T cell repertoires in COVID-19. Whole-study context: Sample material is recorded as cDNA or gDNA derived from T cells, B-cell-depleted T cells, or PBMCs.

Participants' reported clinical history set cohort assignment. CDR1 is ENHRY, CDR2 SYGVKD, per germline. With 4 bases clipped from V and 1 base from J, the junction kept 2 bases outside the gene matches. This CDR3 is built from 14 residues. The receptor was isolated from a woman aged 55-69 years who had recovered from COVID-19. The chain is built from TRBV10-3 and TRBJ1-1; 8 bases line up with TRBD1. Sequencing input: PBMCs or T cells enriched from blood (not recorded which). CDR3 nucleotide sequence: TGTGCCATCAGTGTGGACAGGGAGAACACTGAAGCTTTCTTT. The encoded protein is CAISVDRENTEAFF.